One T cell receptor beta chain is described in this entry. This entry comes from a study of T cells after yellow fever vaccination. At the level of the study: Low-cell-number fractions were prepared with SMART-Seq v4 Ultra Low Input.

TCRdb fed the 5' RACE reads into MiXCR, producing one record per CDR3 protein. This sample has 350,000 to 450,000 distinct CDR3 sequences, with 15% to 20% found just once. This sequence originates from a man between 18 and 35 years old who received the YFV17D yellow fever vaccine. The sequenced sample was PBMCs, obtained before the yellow fever booster vaccination.

The CDR3 loop reads CASSPARGGNEQFF. As DNA, the CDR3 is TGTGCCAGCAGCCCTGCAAGAGGGGGCAATGAGCAGTTCTTC. The J gene is TRBJ2-1, the V gene TRBV11-2; TRBD1 is a possible D gene (6 bases). Germline values: CDR1 SGHAT, CDR2 FQNNGV. CDR3 length equals 14 residues. The germline V and J ends were trimmed by 5 bases and 6 bases, with 14 bases remaining between them.